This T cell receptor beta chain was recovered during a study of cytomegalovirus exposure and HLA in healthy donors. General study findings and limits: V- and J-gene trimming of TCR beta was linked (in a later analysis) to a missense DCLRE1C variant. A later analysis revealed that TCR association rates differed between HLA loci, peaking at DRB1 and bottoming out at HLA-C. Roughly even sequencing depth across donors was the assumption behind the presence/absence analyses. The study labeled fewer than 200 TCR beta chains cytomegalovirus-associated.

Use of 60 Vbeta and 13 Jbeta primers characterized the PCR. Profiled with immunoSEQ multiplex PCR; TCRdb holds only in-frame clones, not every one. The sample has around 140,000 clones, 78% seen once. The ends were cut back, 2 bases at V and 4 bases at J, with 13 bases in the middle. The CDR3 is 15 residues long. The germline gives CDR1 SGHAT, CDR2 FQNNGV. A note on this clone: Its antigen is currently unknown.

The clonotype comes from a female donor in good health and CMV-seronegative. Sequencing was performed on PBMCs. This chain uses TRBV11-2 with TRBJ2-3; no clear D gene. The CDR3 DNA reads TGTGCCAGCAGCTTACGAGCCTCCACGGCAGATACGCAGTATTTT. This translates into CASSLRASTADTQYF.